This T cell receptor (beta chain) was retrieved from a study of T cell repertoires in cytomegalovirus infection. Study context: An indication of both CMV infection and matching HLA type came from public TCR beta signatures.

This clonotype was observed at least ten times. Trimming removed 3 bases from V and 4 bases from J, with 12 bases in between. The germline CDR1 and CDR2 sequences are SGHTA and FQGNSA. CDR3 size: 14 residues. TCRdb called the reads again in MiXCR, with one record for every CDR3 protein. Of a few hundred thousand distinct CDR3 sequences in the sample, around 27% were seen once. This rearrangement joins TRBV7-2 to TRBJ1-2; D is undetermined. Sequencing input: PBMCs. The source of this sequence is a human donor in good health (CMV status not recorded). Some clones in this sample may be carry-over from other donors' samples. CDR3 residues: CASSFDPRPYGYTF. CDR3 nucleotides: TGTGCCAGCAGCTTCGATCCCAGACCCTATGGCTACACCTTC.